These 7 T cell receptor beta chains originate from one sample sequenced in a study of CD8 T cells in Susac syndrome. An input of about 0.5 to 1 ug of RNA was subjected to reverse transcription using random hexamers. Each CDR3 protein gets one entry after TCRdb re-called the immunoSEQ multiplex PCR reads with MiXCR. The sample includes about 100,000 distinct CDR3 sequences, roughly 96% of them seen just once. The sample comprised CD8+ T cells from PBMCs. These receptor sequences come from a human donor with Susac syndrome.

The rearrangement joins TRBV5-1 to TRBJ2-2, with D hard to call. The V gene's germline CDR1 is SGHRS and CDR2 YFSETQ. Trimming shortened V by 4 bases and J by 4 bases, and 11 bases separated the two germline ends. This CDR3 is 14 amino acids long. The CDR3 here is CASSPAAATGELFF. The CDR3 nucleotides are TGCGCCAGCAGCCCTGCGGCGGCCACCGGGGAGCTGTTTTTT.

This chain joins TRBV15 and TRBJ2-3; D unresolved. Germline V gene lookup returns CDR1 LNHNV and CDR2 YYDKDF (reference sequence). This CDR3 comprises 12 residues. Trimming took 0 bases from V and 5 from J, leaving 3 bases between them. The CDR3 DNA follows: TGTGCCACCAGCAGAGATATAGATACGCAGTATTTT. It yields the protein CATSRDIDTQYF.

CDR3 nucleotide sequence: TGCGCCAGCAGCTTGACCGGGACAGAAGGAATCGGGGAGCTGTTTTTT. It specifies CASSLTGTEGIGELFF. V usage is TRBV5-1 and J usage is TRBJ2-2; 7 bases line up with TRBD1. Germline-derived CDR1 and CDR2 are SGHRS and YFSETQ. V dropped 1 base and J dropped 7; count of bases not matched to a gene: 10. The CDR3 is 16 residues long.

The chain has TRBV3-1 and TRBJ2-7, with D unresolved. The CDR3 is 12 amino acids. Germline V lookup: CDR1 LGHDT, CDR2 YNNKEL (reference sequence). Trimming took 1 base from V and 6 from J, leaving 7 bases between them. This CDR3 reads CASSQGRREQYF. CDR3 DNA: TGTGCCAGCAGCCAAGGCAGGCGCGAGCAGTACTTC.

The chain employs TRBV24-1 and TRBJ2-5; D assignment may be TRBD1 or TRBD2 (6 bases each). Germline CDR1 and CDR2: KGHDR and SFDVKD. Trimming stripped 4 bases from V and 3 bases from J, with 8 bases between. The CDR3 loop spans 13 amino acids. The CDR3 here is CATSDGGEETQYF. In DNA, the CDR3 is TGTGCCACCAGTGACGGGGGCGAAGAGACCCAGTACTTC.

The rearrangement uses TRBV13 and TRBJ2-3; D perhaps matches TRBD1 (5 bases). This CDR3 contains 12 residues. Per the germline V gene, CDR1 is PRHDT and CDR2 is FYEKMQ (reference sequence). Trimming stripped 6 bases from V and 3 bases from J, with 7 bases between. The CDR3 coding sequence is TGTGCCAGCAGTCAGGGAACAGATACGCAGTATTTT. Translating it yields CASSQGTDTQYF.

This chain links TRBV5-4 with TRBJ2-7; possibly TRBD1 for D (5 bases). Germline CDR1 reads SGHNT; CDR2 reads YYREEE (reference sequence). The CDR3 covers 15 residues. Trimming took off 1 base at V and 2 bases at J, with 13 bases between the two ends. The CDR3 region has the DNA TGTGCCAGCAGCTTGAGCAGGGAATTTCCCTACGAGCAGTACTTC. Encoded protein: CASSLSREFPYEQYF.